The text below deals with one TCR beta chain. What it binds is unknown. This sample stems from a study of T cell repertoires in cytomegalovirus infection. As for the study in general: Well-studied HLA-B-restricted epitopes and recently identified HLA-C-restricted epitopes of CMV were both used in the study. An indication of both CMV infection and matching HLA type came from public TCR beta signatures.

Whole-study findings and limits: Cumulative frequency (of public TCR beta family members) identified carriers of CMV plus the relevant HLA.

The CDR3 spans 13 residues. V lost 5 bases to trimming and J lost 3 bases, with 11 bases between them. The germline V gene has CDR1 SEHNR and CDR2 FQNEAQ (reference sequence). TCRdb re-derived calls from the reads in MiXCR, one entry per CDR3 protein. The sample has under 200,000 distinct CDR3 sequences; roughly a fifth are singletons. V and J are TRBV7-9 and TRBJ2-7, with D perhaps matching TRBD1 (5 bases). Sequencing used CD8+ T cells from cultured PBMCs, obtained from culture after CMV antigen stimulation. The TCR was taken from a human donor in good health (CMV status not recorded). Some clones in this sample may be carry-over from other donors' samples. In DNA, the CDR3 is TGTGCCAGCAGCCGCAGCGACAGCTACGAGCAGTACTTC. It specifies CASSRSDSYEQYF.